The subject of this entry is one TCR beta chain. The CDR3 sequence is 13 residues long. Per germline, CDR1 SGHRS and CDR2 YFSETQ. Between the trimmed V and J ends, which lost 4 bases and 2 bases, there was a span of 9 bases. This sample is part of a study of blood T cell repertoires in COVID-19. Background on the study: Researchers got acute and convalescent COVID-19 samples from the United States, Italy and Spain.

Which cohort a participant joined came from the clinical history participants gave. In the original processing: Amplification of reference gene primers provided the estimated nucleated cell counts. Some clones are missing from TCRdb's copy, which holds only in-frame ones; the method was immunoSEQ multiplex PCR. The V and J calls and the clone size are those of that table, but D and trimming were determined from the DNA. The table lists hundreds of thousands of clones, 85% to 90% of them singletons. The receptor's source is a young woman with acute COVID-19. The chain couples TRBV5-1 to TRBJ1-1; tentative D call: TRBD1 (5 bases). Source material: PBMCs or T cells enriched from blood (not recorded which). The CDR3 reads CASSPRGNTEAFF. In DNA form, the CDR3 reads TGCGCCAGCAGCCCTAGGGGAAACACTGAAGCTTTCTTT.